This T cell receptor beta chain is from a study of graft-versus-host responses after intestinal transplantation. Looking at the study overall: Each patient got anti-thymocyte globulin induction, then tacrolimus and steroids for around three years.

Worth noting for this clone: Antigen specificity is unknown.

Per the germline V gene, CDR1 is LGHNA and CDR2 is YSLEER. V dropped 4 bases and J dropped 3 bases, with 19 bases sitting between them. The CDR3 is made up of 16 amino acids. The assay was immunoSEQ multiplex PCR, and TCRdb's table has in-frame clones only and misses some. The data contain about 50,000 clones, 85% to 95% of them seen just once; the ten biggest clones take up almost 2.5%. The study, taken as a whole, reports: Across patients carrying graft-donor T cell macrochimerism, allografts held high graft-versus-host to host-versus-graft clonal ratios.

Sequences were derived from unstimulated CD4+ T cells sorted from spleen or lymph node cells, sampled before transplant. The TCR originated in a human donor who was the organ donor for an intestinal transplant. The chain employs TRBV4-3 and TRBJ2-7; D possibly corresponds to TRBD2 (5 bases). The CDR3 loop is CASSPAQSGSDYEQYF. CDR3 bases: TGCGCCAGCAGCCCTGCACAATCGGGATCAGACTACGAGCAGTACTTC.